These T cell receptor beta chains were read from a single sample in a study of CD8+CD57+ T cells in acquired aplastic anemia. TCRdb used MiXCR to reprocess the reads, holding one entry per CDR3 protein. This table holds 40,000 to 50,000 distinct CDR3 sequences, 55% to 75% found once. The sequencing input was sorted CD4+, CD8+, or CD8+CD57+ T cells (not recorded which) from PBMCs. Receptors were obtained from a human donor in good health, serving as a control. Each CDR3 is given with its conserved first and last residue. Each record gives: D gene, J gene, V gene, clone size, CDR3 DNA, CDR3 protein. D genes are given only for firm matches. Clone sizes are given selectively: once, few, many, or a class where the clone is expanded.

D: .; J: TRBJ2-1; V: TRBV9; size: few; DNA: TGTGCCAGCAGCGTAGTGAGGGATGAGCAGTTCTTC; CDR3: CASSVVRDEQFF
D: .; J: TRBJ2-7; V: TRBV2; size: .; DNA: TGTGCCAGCAGTGAAATTTTTGGGGGAAGCTCCTACGAGCAGTACTTC; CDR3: CASSEIFGGSSYEQYF
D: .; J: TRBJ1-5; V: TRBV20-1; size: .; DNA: TGCAGTGCTAGAGTTAAAGGGTATAGCAATCAGCCCCAGCATTTT; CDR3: CSARVKGYSNQPQHF
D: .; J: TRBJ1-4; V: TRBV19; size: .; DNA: TGTGCCAGTAGTACGGGACCTTCGACTGAAAAACTGTTTTTT; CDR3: CASSTGPSTEKLFF
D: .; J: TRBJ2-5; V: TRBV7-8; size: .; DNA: TGTGCCAGCAGCTTAGCCGGGGGATCGGGGGAGACCCAGTACTTC; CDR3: CASSLAGGSGETQYF
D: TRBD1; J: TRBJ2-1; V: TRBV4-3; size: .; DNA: TGCGCCAGCAGCCAAGAGGACAGGGCGTCCTACAATGAGCAGTTCTTC; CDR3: CASSQEDRASYNEQFF
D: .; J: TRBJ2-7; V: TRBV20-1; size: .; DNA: TGCAGTGCTGTACAGGTTCTCAGCTCCTACGAGCAGTACTTC; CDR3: CSAVQVLSSYEQYF
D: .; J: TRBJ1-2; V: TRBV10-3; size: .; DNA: TGTGCCATCAGTGAAAGAGGGCCTAACTATGGCTACACCTTC; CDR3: CAISERGPNYGYTF
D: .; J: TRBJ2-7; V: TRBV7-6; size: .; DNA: TGTGCCAGCAGCTATAACATGGGGGCGAACTACGAGCAGTACTTC; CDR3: CASSYNMGANYEQYF
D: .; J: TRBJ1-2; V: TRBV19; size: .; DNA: TGTGCCAGTAGCCCTGGACCTAATAACTATGGCTACACCTTC; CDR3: CASSPGPNNYGYTF
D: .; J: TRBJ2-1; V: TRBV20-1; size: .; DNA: TGCAGTGCTACCCTCTACAATGAGCAGTTCTTC; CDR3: CSATLYNEQFF
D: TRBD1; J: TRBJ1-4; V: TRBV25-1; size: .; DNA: TGTGCCAGCACCGACGGGCCCGGAATAAGGGGGCCGGATGAAAAACTGTTTTTT; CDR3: CASTDGPGIRGPDEKLFF
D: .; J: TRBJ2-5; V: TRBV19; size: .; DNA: TGTGCCAGTAGTATGGGCCAGGTCCAAGAGACCCAGTACTTC; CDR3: CASSMGQVQETQYF
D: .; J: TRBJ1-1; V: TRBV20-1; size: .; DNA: TGCAGTGCTAGAGCTAAGACAGAGAACACTGAAGCTTTCTTT; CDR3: CSARAKTENTEAFF
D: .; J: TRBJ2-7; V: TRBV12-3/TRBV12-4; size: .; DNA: TGTGCCAGCGGGGGACTTACCGCCTACGAGCAGTACTTC; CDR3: CASGGLTAYEQYF
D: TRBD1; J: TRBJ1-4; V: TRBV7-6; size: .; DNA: TGTGCCAGCAGAGACGGGACAGGGGATGAAAAACTGTTTTTT; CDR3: CASRDGTGDEKLFF
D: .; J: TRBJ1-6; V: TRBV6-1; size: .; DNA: TGTGCCAGCACCCGATTGGGGACTAGTAATTCACCCCTCCACTTT; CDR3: CASTRLGTSNSPLHF
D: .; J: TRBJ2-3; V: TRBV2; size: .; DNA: TGTGCCAGCAGGGAGGGGGGCACAGATACGCAGTATTTT; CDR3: CASREGGTDTQYF
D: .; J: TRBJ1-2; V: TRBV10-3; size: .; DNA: TGTGCCATCAGTGATGTGTCCTCTGGCTACACCTTC; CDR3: CAISDVSSGYTF
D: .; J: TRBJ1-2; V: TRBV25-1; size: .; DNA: TGTGCCAGCATGGGGCAGGACGGTGGCTACACCTTC; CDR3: CASMGQDGGYTF
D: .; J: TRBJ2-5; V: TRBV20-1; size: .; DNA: TGCAGTGCTAGACCCCGGACTACCAGATCTTTGGGGTACCAAGAGACCCAGTACTTC; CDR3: CSARPRTTRSLGYQETQYF
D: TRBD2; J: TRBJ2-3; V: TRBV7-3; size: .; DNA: TGTGCCAGCAGCTTAACGCTAGCGGGGGTTGGTACGCAGTATTTT; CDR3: CASSLTLAGVGTQYF
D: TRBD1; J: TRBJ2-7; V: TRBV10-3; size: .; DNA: TGTGCCATCAGCACAGGGGACAGGAGGTACGAGCAGTACTTC; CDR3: CAISTGDRRYEQYF
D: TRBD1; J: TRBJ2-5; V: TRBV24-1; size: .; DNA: TGTGCCACCAGTGACCGGGGACAGGGGCGAGAGACCCAGTACTTC; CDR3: CATSDRGQGRETQYF
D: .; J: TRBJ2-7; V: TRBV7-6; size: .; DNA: TGTGCCAGCAGCGGATACTCGCATGGAGGCGCCTACGGGCAGTACTTC; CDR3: CASSGYSHGGAYGQYF
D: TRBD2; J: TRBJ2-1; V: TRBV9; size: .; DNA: TGCGCCAGCAGCGTATACGGAGCGGGAGGGGGTGAGCAGTTCTTC; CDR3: CASSVYGAGGGEQFF
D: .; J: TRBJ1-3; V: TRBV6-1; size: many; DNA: TGTGCCAGCAGTCGGGAAGTAGCATCTGGAAACACCATATATTTT; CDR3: CASSREVASGNTIYF
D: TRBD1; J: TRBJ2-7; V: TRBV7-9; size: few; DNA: TGTGCCAGCAGCTTACAGGGGGCAGGGAACGACGAGCAGTACTTC; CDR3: CASSLQGAGNDEQYF
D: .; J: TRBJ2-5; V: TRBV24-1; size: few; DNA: TGTGCCACCAGTGATAGGGGAGAGACCCAGTACTTC; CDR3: CATSDRGETQYF
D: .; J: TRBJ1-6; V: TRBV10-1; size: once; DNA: TGCGCCAGCGGTCCGATGGGGCAGCATATCAGGTTACCCCTCCACTTT; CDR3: CASGPMGQHIRLPLHF